Sequencing of this T cell receptor (beta chain) was carried out in a study of CD8 T cells in ankylosing spondylitis. General study results and limits: Seemingly characteristic of ankylosing spondylitis blood was a TCR beta motif consisting of several highly homologous variants. Existing reports had already noted some motif variants in reactive arthritis synovial fluid and blood.

This clonotype was seen a few times. The antigen is unknown. Trimming removed 1 base from V and 7 bases from J, with 19 bases in between. This CDR3 contains 16 residues. Germline V lookup: CDR1 SGHTA, CDR2 FQGNSA. MiXCR, applied by TCRdb to the 5' RACE reads, yields one record per CDR3 protein. Here the sample spans about 310,000 distinct CDR3 sequences, under 25% being singletons. The sample was blood, either unsorted or a sorted T cell fraction (not recorded which). J is TRBJ1-2 and V is TRBV7-2; maybe TRBD1 (6 bases). The source is a female donor with ankylosing spondylitis or in good health (not recorded which). The CDR3 region has the DNA TGTGCCAGCAGCTTAGAAGCTTGGTGGCAGGGGCCTGGCTACACCTTC. It encodes CASSLEAWWQGPGYTF.